A selection of T cell receptor beta chains follows, all from one sample in a study of CD8+ T cells in alopecia areata. Produced via immunoSEQ multiplex PCR; TCRdb's table is partial and in-frame only. The sample holds 25,000 to 35,000 clones, less than 65% seen once. The sequenced material came from NKG2D-high CD8+ T cells sorted from blood. These TCRs come from a human donor with alopecia areata. Both conserved end residues are part of each CDR3. A D gene is named only where the DNA matches it firmly. The size field is filled for only some rows; it gives once, few, many or a size class.

D | J | V | size | CDR3 | DNA
NA | TRBJ2-7 | TRBV29-1 | NA | CSVEERGKGYEQYF | TGCAGCGTTGAAGAACGGGGTAAAGGCTACGAGCAGTACTTC
NA | TRBJ2-7 | TRBV14 | NA | CASSQGVLAAYEQYF | TGTGCCAGCAGCCAAGGGGTACTCGCAGCATACGAGCAGTACTTC
NA | TRBJ1-4 | TRBV30 | medium-sized | CAWSVTGGDPFF | TGTGCCTGGAGTGTAACGGGGGGCGATCCGTTTTTT
NA | TRBJ2-7 | TRBV5-1 | NA | CASRLDTTSYEQYF | TGCGCCAGCAGATTGGACACAACTTCCTACGAGCAGTACTTC
NA | TRBJ2-1 | TRBV4-3 | once | CASSQSEDPYNEQFF | TGCGCCAGCAGCCAATCCGAGGACCCCTACAATGAGCAGTTCTTC
NA | TRBJ2-7 | TRBV6-5 | few | CASSYGGEEQYF | TGTGCCAGCAGTTACGGGGGAGAGGAGCAGTACTTC
TRBD2 | TRBJ2-7 | TRBV7-2 | once | CASSLPATSGGPNPYEQYF | TGTGCCAGCAGCCTCCCTGCGACTAGCGGGGGGCCGAACCCCTACGAGCAGTACTTC
NA | TRBJ1-1 | TRBV7-9 | NA | CASSSVGGREMNTEAFF | TGTGCCAGCAGCTCGGTCGGGGGACGGGAGATGAACACTGAAGCTTTCTTT
TRBD1 | TRBJ1-6 | TRBV27 | few | CASSPLDRGSSPLHF | TGTGCCAGCAGTCCATTAGACAGGGGAAGTTCACCCCTCCACTTT
TRBD1 | TRBJ2-3 | TRBV5-6 | few | CASSLSYRGSTDTQYF | TGTGCCAGCAGCTTATCGTACAGGGGGAGCACAGATACGCAGTATTTT
NA | TRBJ1-5 | TRBV7-9 | NA | CASSLESNNQPQHF | TGTGCCAGCAGCTTAGAGTCCAACAATCAGCCCCAGCATTTT
NA | TRBJ2-7 | TRBV6-6 | once | CASSYSSYEQYF | TGTGCCAGCAGTTACAGCTCCTACGAGCAGTACTTC
TRBD2 | TRBJ2-1 | TRBV29-1 | few | CSVASGYYNEQFF | TGCAGCGTTGCTAGCGGGTACTACAATGAGCAGTTCTTC